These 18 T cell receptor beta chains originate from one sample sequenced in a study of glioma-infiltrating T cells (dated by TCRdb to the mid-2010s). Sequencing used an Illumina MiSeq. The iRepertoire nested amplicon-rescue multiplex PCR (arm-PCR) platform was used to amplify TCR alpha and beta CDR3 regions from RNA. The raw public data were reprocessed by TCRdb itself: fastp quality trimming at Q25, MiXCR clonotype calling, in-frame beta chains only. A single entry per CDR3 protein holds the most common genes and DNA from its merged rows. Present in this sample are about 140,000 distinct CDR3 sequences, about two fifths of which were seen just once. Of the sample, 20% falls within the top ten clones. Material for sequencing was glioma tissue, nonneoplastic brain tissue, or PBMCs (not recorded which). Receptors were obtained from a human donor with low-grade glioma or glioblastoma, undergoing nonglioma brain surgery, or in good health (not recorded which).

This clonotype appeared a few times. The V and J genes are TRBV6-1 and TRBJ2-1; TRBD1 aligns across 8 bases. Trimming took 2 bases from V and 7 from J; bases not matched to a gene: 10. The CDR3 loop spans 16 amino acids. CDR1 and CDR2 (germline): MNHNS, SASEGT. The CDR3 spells CASSEQRDRGGNEQFF. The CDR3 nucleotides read TGTGCCAGCAGTGAACAGAGAGACAGGGGAGGAAATGAGCAGTTCTTC.

The CDR3 protein is CASSPRDRGQYEQYF. In DNA form, the CDR3 reads TGTGCCAGCAGCCCTCGGGACAGGGGGCAGTACGAGCAGTACTTC. The chain links TRBV14 to TRBJ2-7; 12 nucleotides agree with TRBD1. V lost 4 bases and J lost 4; bases outside the gene matches: 5. CDR3 length: 15 amino acids. Germline V gene lookup returns CDR1 SGHDN and CDR2 FVKESK.

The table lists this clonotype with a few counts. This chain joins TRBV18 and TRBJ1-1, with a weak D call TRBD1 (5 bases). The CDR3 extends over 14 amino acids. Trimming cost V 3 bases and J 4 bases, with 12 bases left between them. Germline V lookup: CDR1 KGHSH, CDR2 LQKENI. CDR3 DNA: TGTGCCAGCTCACCGGATAGTGGGGGCACTGAAGCTTTCTTT. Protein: CASSPDSGGTEAFF.

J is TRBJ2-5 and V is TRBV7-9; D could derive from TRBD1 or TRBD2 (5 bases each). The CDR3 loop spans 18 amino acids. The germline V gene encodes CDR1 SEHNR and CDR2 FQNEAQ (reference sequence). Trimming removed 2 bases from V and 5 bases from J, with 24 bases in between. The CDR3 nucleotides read TGTGCCAGCAGCTTAATCTTAGGGACCCCCGCCGGGGAGGAGACCCAGTACTTC. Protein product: CASSLILGTPAGEETQYF.

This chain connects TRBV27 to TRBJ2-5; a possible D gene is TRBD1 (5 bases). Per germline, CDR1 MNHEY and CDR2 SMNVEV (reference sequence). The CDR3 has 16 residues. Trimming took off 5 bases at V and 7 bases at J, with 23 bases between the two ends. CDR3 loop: CASSPTPGPPLVTQYF. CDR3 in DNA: TGTGCCAGCAGTCCAACCCCAGGGCCGCCGCTCGTGACCCAGTACTTC.

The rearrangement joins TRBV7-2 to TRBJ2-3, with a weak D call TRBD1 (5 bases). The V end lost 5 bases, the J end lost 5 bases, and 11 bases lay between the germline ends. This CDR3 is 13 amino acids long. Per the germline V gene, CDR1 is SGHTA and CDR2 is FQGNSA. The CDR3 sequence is CASSVPQGDTQYF. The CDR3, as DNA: TGTGCCAGCAGCGTCCCCCAGGGAGATACGCAGTATTTT. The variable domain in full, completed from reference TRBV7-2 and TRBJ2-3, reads GAGVSQSPSNKVTEKGKDVELRCDPISGHTALYWYRQSLGQGLEFLIYFQGNSAPDKSGLPSDRFSAERTGGSVSTLTIQRTQQEDSAVYLCASSVPQGDTQYFGPGTRLTVL.

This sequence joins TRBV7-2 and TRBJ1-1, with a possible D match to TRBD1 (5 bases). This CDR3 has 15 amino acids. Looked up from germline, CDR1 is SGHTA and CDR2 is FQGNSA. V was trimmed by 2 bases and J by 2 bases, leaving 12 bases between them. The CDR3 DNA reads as TGTGCCAGCAGCTTAACGTGGGGCTTAAACACTGAAGCTTTCTTT. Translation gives CASSLTWGLNTEAFF.

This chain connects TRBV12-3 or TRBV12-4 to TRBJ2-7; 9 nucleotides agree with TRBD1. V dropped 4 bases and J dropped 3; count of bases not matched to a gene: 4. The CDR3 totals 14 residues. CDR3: CASSSRDRDYEQYF. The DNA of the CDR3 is TGTGCCAGCAGTTCGCGGGACAGGGACTACGAGCAGTACTTC.

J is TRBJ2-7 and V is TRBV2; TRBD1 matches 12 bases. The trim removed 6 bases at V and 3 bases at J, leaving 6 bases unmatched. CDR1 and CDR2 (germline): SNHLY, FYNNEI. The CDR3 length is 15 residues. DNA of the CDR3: TGTGCCAGCAGCCGGGGGACAGGGGGCTTCTACGAGCAGTACTTC. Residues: CASSRGTGGFYEQYF.

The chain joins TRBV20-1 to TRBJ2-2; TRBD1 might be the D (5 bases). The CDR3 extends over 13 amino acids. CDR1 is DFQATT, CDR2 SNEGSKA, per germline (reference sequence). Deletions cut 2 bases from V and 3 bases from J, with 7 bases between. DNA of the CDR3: TGCAGTGCTAGAAGGACATACACCGGGGAGCTGTTTTTT. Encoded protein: CSARRTYTGELFF.

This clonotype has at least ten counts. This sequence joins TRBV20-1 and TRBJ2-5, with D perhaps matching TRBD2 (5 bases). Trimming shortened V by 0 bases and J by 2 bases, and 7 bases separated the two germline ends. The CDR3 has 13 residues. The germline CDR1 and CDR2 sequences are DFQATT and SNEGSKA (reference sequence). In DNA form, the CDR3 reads TGCAGTGCTAGAGAGAGCGGACAAGAGACCCAGTACTTC. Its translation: CSARESGQETQYF.

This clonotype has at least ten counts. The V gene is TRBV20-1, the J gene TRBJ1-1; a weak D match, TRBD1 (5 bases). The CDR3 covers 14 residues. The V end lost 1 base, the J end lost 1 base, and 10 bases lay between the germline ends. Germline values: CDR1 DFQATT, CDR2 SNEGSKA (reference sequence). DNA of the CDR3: TGCAGTGCTAGAGTCGGACATCAGAACACTGAAGCTTTCTTT. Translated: CSARVGHQNTEAFF.

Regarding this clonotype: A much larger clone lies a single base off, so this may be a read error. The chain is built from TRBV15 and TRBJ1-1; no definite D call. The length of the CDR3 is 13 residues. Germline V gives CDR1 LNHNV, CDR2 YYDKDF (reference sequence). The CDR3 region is CVTSYQLNTEAFF. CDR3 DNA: TGTGTCACCTCATACCAACTGAACACTGAAGCTTTCTTT.

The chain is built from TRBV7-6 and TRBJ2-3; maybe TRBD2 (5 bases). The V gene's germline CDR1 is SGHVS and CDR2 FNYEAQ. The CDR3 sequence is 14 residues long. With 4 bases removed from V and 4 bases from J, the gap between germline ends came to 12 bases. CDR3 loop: CASSSRGASDTQYF. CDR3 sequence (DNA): TGTGCCAGCAGCTCCCGGGGAGCCTCAGATACGCAGTATTTT.

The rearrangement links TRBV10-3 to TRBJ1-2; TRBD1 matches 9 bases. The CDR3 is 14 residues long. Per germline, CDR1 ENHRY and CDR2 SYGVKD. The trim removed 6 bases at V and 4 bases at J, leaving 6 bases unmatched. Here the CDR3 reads CAIRPGQGLYGYTF. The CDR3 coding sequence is TGTGCCATCAGGCCGGGACAGGGACTCTATGGCTACACCTTC.

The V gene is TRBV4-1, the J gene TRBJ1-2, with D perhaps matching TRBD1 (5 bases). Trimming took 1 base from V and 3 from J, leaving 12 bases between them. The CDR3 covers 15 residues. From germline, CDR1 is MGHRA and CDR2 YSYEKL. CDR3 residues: CASSQGGSGHYGYTF. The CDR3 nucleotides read TGCGCCAGCAGCCAAGGTGGGTCAGGGCACTATGGCTACACCTTC.

Here the CDR3 DNA reads TGTGCCAGCAGTCCACCCGGGCATCAGAACGAGCAGTACTTC. It encodes CASSPPGHQNEQYF. The chain joins TRBV28 to TRBJ2-7, with D hard to call. Germline lookup yields CDR1 MDHEN and CDR2 SYDVKM. Trimming left V 5 bases short and J 5 bases short, with 16 bases between. The CDR3 has 14 residues.

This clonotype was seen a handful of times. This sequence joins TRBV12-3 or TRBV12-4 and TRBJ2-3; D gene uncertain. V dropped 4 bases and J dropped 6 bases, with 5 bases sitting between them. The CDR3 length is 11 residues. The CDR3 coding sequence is TGTGCCAGCAGTTCGTTCGATACGCAGTATTTT. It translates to CASSSFDTQYF.